This TCR beta chain stems from a study of T cell responses to AZD1222 COVID-19 vaccine. General study results and limits: Regions 160-218 and 743-854 held dominance among vaccine-associated CD4 TCRs, which spanned spike.

The CDR3 totals 13 residues. CDR1 MNHEY and CDR2 SVGAGI come from the germline V gene. The V end lost 6 bases, the J end lost 4 bases, and 10 bases lay between the germline ends. Assay: immunoSEQ multiplex PCR; the TCRdb copy retains only in-frame clones and omits some. The data hold around 100,000 clones, with 85% to 90% observed a single time. This clone came up once. Its specificity is not known. The sample consisted of peripheral blood, taken on day 0 of AZD1222 vaccination. The gene calls are TRBV6-5 and TRBJ1-3; a possible D gene is TRBD1 (5 bases). The clonotype comes from an adult in good health. The CDR3 protein is CASSRADGNTIYF. In DNA, the CDR3 is TGTGCCAGCAGCAGGGCCGACGGAAACACCATATATTTT.